Listed below are T cell receptor beta chains from one sample, sequenced in a study of T cells expressing NK-cell markers. Each CDR3 protein gets one entry in TCRdb, which reprocessed the 5' RACE reads and gives no DNA. With 200,000 to 300,000 distinct CDR3 sequences in the sample, the ten largest clones hold roughly 4.2%. The sample comprised blood T cells: a sorted CD56 or NKG2C T cell subset, CD4+ or CD8+ T cells, or bulk PBMC T cells (not recorded which). The source of these receptors is a woman aged 18-69 years in good health. Each CDR3 is given with its conserved first and last residue.

v_call	j_call	cdr3_aa
TRBV20-1	TRBJ2-7	CSASGEGASYEQYF
TRBV29-1	TRBJ2-5	CSPTAGGRETQYF
TRBV28	TRBJ2-1	CASSTGTGNYNEQFF
TRBV7-2	TRBJ1-5	CASSQGTGNQPQHF
TRBV6-1	TRBJ2-7	CATRRHGRKDYEQYF
TRBV14	TRBJ1-1	CASSQGRLTEAFF
TRBV12-3/TRBV12-4	TRBJ1-1	CASSRGDPGNTEAFF
TRBV4-1	TRBJ2-1	CASSQDRVGSSYNEQFF
TRBV5-1	TRBJ1-1	CASSIGTVMNTEAFF
TRBV12-3/TRBV12-4	TRBJ2-4	CASSRGLWTQNIQYF
TRBV5-1	TRBJ2-7	CASSLVSGDYEQYF
TRBV5-6	TRBJ2-4	CASSLGSGTVGNIQYF
TRBV7-3	TRBJ2-1	CASSLTAGYNEQFF
TRBV3-1	TRBJ1-2	CASSQDQQGYGYTF
TRBV20-1	TRBJ2-3	CSARVGLVADTQYF
TRBV12-3/TRBV12-4	TRBJ1-5	CASSSPSGTDYSNQPQHF
TRBV19	TRBJ2-2	CASRPFRDSLNTGELFF
TRBV12-3/TRBV12-4	TRBJ2-5	CASVAGTYQETQYF
TRBV12-3/TRBV12-4	TRBJ1-3	CASSFAGGNTIYF
TRBV20-1	TRBJ2-5	CSVSAGRVVETQYF
TRBV7-9	TRBJ2-3	CASSLDLGRSTTDTQYF
TRBV18	TRBJ1-5	CASSPFRDRGGNQPQHF
TRBV7-2	TRBJ1-3	CASSLVQGEAGNTIYF
TRBV6-2/TRBV6-3	TRBJ2-1	CASQLLRTSGNEQFF
TRBV28	TRBJ1-5	CASSSVTASNQPQHF
TRBV20-1	TRBJ1-2	CSASDRGYGYTF
TRBV4-2	TRBJ1-1	CASSRLQAVNTEAFF
TRBV20-1	TRBJ2-2	CSALNPDREAGELFF
TRBV29-1	TRBJ2-1	CSVLPGLAAYNEQFF
TRBV30	TRBJ1-3	CAWSVASGHSGNTIYF
TRBV5-1	TRBJ2-3	CASSLGQVRDTQYF
TRBV4-1	TRBJ1-2	CASSQVSGPNYGYTF
TRBV5-1	TRBJ2-2	CASTGTSGNTGELFF
TRBV28	TRBJ2-7	CASRTAPYEQYF
TRBV28	TRBJ2-4	CASSPFGTAPQAKNIQYF
TRBV29-1	TRBJ1-5	CSVGPGQGQPQHF
TRBV18	TRBJ1-1	CASSPLETNTEAFF
TRBV20-1	TRBJ2-1	CSARIAASYNEQFF
TRBV5-5	TRBJ1-1	CASSLMAGMGTEAFF
TRBV9	TRBJ2-3	CASSVVLAGDSDTQYF
TRBV5-1	TRBJ2-3	CASSPAVPKPNTQYF
TRBV29-1	TRBJ1-1	CSVARGANTEAFF
TRBV15	TRBJ2-5	CATSRDSLAGGSETQYF